This T cell receptor (beta chain) is drawn from a study of cytomegalovirus exposure and HLA in healthy donors. CDR3 size: 16 residues. The V gene's germline CDR1 is SGDLS and CDR2 YYNGEE. V gave up 2 bases and J gave up 4 bases; unmatched junction bases: 10. Study findings and constraints: One later analysis reportedly identified an Asian-associated ancestry cluster that showed fewer N-insertions than the roughly 640-donor mean. Presence/absence results assume similar sequencing depth per donor, which may not hold. CMV antigen specificity was confirmed in vitro for a few CMV-associated chains. Data from an earlier analysis indicated that most TCR beta V segments were productive either about 90% or about 30% of the time.

Primers included in the PCR were 60 Vbeta and 13 Jbeta primers. Some clones are missing from TCRdb's copy, which holds only in-frame ones; the method was immunoSEQ multiplex PCR. There are around 80,000 clones in the sample; around 62% occur only once, and 4% to 4.5% lies in the top ten. With regard to this clone: Its specificity is not known.

The receptor was derived from a male donor in good health and CMV-seropositive. V and J are TRBV9 and TRBJ2-5; 8 nucleotides match TRBD2. The sequenced sample consisted of PBMCs. This CDR3 is CASSVREGSGGETQYF. CDR3 coding DNA: TGTGCCAGCAGCGTCCGGGAGGGCTCAGGTGGAGAGACCCAGTACTTC. Drawing the rest from reference TRBV9 and TRBJ2-5, the complete variable domain is DSGVTQTPKHLITATGQRVTLRCSPRSGDLSVYWYQQSLDQGLQFLIQYYNGEERAKGNILERFSAQQFPDLHSELNLSSLELGDSALYFCASSVREGSGGETQYFGPGTRLLVL.